The clone carrying this T cell receptor beta chain was counted only a few times. CDR3 length equals 17 residues. Germline V lookup: CDR1 SGHTA, CDR2 FQGNSA. The V gene end was trimmed by 6 bases and the J gene end by 7 bases; junction bases not matched to a gene: 15. Each CDR3 protein gets one entry after TCRdb re-called the RT-PCR reads with MiXCR. The sample has almost 700,000 distinct CDR3 sequences; 11% to 15% are singletons. This sequence originates from a female donor in good health, serving as a healthy control. The material sequenced was memory CD4+ T cells from blood. The V call is TRBV7-2, the J call TRBJ2-3, with 11 bases identical to TRBD1. CDR3 in DNA: TGTGCCAGCAGTTTGGTAGGAGGGACAGGGGGTTCACATACGCAGTATTTT. Protein product: CASSLVGGTGGSHTQYF.